This TCR beta chain was recovered during a study of post-analysis software for immune sequencing data. Study-level points and caveats: Higher frequency in patients than in controls was seen for about 5 TRBV segments, with TRBV5-6, TRBV5-1 and TRBV20-1 among them.

Built from TCR beta cDNA, the libraries had unique molecular identifiers in them. Each CDR3 protein is one row after TCRdb ran MiXCR on the PCR reads. The sample contains roughly 800,000 distinct CDR3 sequences, about 57% of which appear only once. The CDR3 has 15 amino acids. Trimming shortened V by 4 bases and J by 0 bases, and 13 bases separated the two germline ends. Regarding this clonotype: Its specificity is not known.

Sequencing was carried out using blood. The chain combines TRBV12-3 or TRBV12-4 with TRBJ2-7, with D uncertain. The TCR sequence derives from a girl aged 10 to 17 with multiple sclerosis. The CDR3 reads CASSSDGLSSYEQYF. In DNA, the CDR3 is TGTGCCAGCAGTTCGGACGGCCTAAGCTCCTACGAGCAGTACTTC.